This T cell receptor beta chain was profiled in a study of blood T cell repertoires in COVID-19. The CDR3 is 18 residues long. Germline V CDR1 and CDR2: PRHDT, FYEKMQ (reference sequence). With 5 bases clipped from V and 0 bases from J, the junction kept 8 bases outside the gene matches. Repertoires were generated with immunoSEQ multiplex PCR, while TCRdb's copy carries only in-frame clones and drops some. This table holds about 81,000 clones, about 71% found once. This clone was detected a few times. Sequencing was performed on peripheral blood. This clonotype originated in a woman between 50 and 59 years old with acute or convalescent COVID-19. This chain links TRBV13 with TRBJ2-3; TRBD2 aligns across 13 bases. CDR3 residues: CASSVTSGGHHSTDTQYF. The DNA for the CDR3 is TGTGCCAGCAGCGTGACTAGCGGGGGGCACCATAGCACAGATACGCAGTATTTT.